This T cell receptor beta chain was documented in a study of cytomegalovirus exposure and HLA in healthy donors. With regard to this clone: Its antigen is undetermined. This sample also contains other DNA sequences that code for the same CDR3.

There are 15 residues in the CDR3. V lost 5 bases and J 0 bases, leaving 13 bases between the germline ends. CDR1 and CDR2 from the germline V gene are LNHDA and SQIVND (reference sequence). Broader study findings: Both high specificity and high sensitivity reportedly marked the classifier's diagnosis of cytomegalovirus status. Investigators reported 150 to 200 TCR beta chains as tied to cytomegalovirus.

The donors were members of the roughly 120-subject validation cohort (separate from the roughly 700-subject first cohort). Only in-frame clones appear in the TCRdb table, and some are missing; sequencing was by immunoSEQ multiplex PCR. The sample includes 110,000 to 150,000 clones, approximately 94% of them seen just once. The sequenced material came from PBMCs. The chain recombines TRBV19 with TRBJ1-1; D is perhaps TRBD1 (5 bases). This TCR was sampled from a man aged 18 to 35 in good health and CMV-seropositive. The CDR3 coding sequence is TGTGCCAGTAGTCCATCTAGGGGCGTGAACACTGAAGCTTTCTTT. Translating gives CASSPSRGVNTEAFF.